This T cell receptor beta chain was captured by sequencing in a study of CD8 T cell repertoires and HIV-1 epitope variants. Looking at the study overall: Controls were a CMV, EBV and flu peptide pool, Ebola AY9 negative control, and no-peptide well.

Assay used: immunoSEQ multiplex PCR; TCRdb lists only in-frame clones, some missing. The table has under 100,000 clones, roughly four fifths seen once. CDR1 and CDR2 from the germline V gene are MNHNS and SASEGT. Trimming removed 6 bases from V and 5 bases from J, with 16 bases in between. This CDR3 comprises 15 residues. A few counts support this clone. This chain uses TRBV6-1 with TRBJ2-2; a weak D match, TRBD1 (6 bases). The TCR was taken from a male donor with HIV. What was sequenced was uncultured baseline CD8+ T cells from peripheral blood mononuclear cells (PBMCs). CDR3 residues: CASRGWTARTGELFF. Written as DNA, the CDR3 is TGTGCCAGCAGAGGGTGGACAGCGAGGACCGGGGAGCTGTTTTTT.